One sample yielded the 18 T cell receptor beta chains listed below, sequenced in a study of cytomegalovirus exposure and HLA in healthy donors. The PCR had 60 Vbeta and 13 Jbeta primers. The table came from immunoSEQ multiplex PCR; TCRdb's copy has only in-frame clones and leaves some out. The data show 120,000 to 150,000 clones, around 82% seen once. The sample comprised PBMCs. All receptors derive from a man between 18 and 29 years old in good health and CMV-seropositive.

CDR3 loop: CAWSDQLAGLSYEQYF. The CDR3, as DNA: TGTGCCTGGAGCGACCAACTAGCGGGCCTCTCCTACGAGCAGTACTTC. V usage is TRBV30 and J usage is TRBJ2-7, with 9 bases identical to TRBD2. CDR1 and CDR2 (germline): GTSNPN, SVGIG (reference sequence). CDR3 length: 16 residues. Unmatched junction bases numbered 9, after V lost 3 bases and J lost 0 bases.

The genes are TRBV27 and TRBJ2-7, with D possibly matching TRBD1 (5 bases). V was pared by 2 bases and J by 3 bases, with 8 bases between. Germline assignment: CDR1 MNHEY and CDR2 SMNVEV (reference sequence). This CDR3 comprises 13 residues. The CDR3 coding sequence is TGTGCCAGCAGTTTAAGGGGAAACTACGAGCAGTACTTC. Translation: CASSLRGNYEQYF.

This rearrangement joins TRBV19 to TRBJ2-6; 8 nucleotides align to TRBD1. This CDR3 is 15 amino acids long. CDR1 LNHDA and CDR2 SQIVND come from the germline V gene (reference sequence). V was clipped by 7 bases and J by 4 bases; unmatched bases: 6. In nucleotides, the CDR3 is TGTGCCAGTACCAGGACAGGGTCAGGGGCCAACGTCCTGACTTTC. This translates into CASTRTGSGANVLTF.

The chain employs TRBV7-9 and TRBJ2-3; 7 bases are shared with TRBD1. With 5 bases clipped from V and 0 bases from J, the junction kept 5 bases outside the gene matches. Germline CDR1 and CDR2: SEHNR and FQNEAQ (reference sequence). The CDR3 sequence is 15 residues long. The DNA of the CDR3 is TGTGCCAGCAGCCGTGGGACAGTTAGCACAGATACGCAGTATTTT. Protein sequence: CASSRGTVSTDTQYF.

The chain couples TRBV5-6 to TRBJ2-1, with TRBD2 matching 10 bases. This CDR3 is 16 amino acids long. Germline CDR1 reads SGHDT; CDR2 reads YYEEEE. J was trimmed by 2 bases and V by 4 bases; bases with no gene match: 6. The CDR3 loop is CASSPMTSGPYNEQFF. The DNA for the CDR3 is TGTGCCAGCAGCCCGATGACTAGCGGGCCCTACAATGAGCAGTTCTTC.

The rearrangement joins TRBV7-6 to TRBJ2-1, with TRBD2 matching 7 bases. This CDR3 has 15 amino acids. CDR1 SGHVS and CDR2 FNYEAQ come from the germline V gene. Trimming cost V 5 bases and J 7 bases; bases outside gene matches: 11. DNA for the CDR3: TGTGCCAGCAGCCCGCAGCTAGCGGTGGGGAATGAGCAGTTCTTC. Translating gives CASSPQLAVGNEQFF.

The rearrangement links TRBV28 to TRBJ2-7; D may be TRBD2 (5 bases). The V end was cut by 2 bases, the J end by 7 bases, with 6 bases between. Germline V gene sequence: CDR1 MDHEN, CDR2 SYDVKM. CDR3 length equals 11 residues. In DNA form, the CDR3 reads TGTGCCAGCAGTTTAGGGGAGGAGCAGTACTTC. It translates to CASSLGEEQYF.

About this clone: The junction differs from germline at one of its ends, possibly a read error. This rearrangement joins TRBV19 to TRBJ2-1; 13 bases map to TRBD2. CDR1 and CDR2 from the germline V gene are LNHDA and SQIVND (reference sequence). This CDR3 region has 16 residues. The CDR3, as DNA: TGTGCCAGTAGTCTAGAACTAGCGGGAGGGCGGAATGAGCAGTTCTTC. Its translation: CASSLELAGGRNEQFF.

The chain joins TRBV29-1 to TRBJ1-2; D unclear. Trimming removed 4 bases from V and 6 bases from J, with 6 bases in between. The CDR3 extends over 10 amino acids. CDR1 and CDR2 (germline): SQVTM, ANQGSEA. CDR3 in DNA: TGCAGCGTTGGCGGGGATGGCTACACCTTC. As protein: CSVGGDGYTF. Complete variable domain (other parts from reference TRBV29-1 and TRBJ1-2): SAVISQKPSRDICQRGTSLTIQCQVDSQVTMMFWYRQQPGQSLTLIATANQGSEATYESGFVIDKFPISRPNLTFSTLTVSNMSPEDSSIYLCSVGGDGYTFGSGTRLTVV.

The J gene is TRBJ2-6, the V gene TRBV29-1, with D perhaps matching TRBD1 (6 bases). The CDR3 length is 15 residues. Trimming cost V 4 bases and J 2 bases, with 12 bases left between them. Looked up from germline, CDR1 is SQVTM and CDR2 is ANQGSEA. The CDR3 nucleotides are TGCAGCGTTGTCAGTTCAGGGGCTGGGGCCAACGTCCTGACTTTC. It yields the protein CSVVSSGAGANVLTF.

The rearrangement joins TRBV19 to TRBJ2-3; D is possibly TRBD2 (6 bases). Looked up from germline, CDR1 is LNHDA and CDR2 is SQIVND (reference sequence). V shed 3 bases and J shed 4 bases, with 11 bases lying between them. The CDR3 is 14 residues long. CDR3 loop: CASSIIGGADTQYF. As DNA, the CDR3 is TGTGCCAGTAGTATCATCGGAGGGGCAGATACGCAGTATTTT.

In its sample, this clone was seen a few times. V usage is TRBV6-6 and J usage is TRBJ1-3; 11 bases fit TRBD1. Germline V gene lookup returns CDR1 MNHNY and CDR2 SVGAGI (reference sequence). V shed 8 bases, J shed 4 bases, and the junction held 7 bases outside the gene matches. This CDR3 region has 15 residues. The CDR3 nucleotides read TGTGCCAGCCATGGACAGGGGGCGTCAGGAAACACCATATATTTT. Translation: CASHGQGASGNTIYF.

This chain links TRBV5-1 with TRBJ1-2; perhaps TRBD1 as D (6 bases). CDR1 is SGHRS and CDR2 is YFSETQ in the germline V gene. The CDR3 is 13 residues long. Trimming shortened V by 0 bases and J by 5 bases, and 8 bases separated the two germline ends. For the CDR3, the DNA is TGCGCCAGCAGCTTGGAGGGGGGGTATGGCTACACCTTC. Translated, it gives CASSLEGGYGYTF.

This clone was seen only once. The CDR3 bases are TGCGCCAGCAGCTTGGCAGGGGCGGATCAGCCCCAGCATTTT. It translates to CASSLAGADQPQHF. The chain joins TRBV5-1 to TRBJ1-5, with D possibly TRBD1 on 6 matching bases. Trimming cost V 0 bases and J 5 bases, with 9 bases left between them. Germline V CDR1 and CDR2: SGHRS, YFSETQ. The CDR3 loop spans 14 amino acids.

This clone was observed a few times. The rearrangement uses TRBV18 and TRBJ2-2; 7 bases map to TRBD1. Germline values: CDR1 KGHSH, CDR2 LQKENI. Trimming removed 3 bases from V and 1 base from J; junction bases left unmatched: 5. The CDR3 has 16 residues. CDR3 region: CASSPPTGLNTGELFF. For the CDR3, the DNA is TGTGCCAGCTCACCGCCGACAGGGTTGAACACCGGGGAGCTGTTTTTT.

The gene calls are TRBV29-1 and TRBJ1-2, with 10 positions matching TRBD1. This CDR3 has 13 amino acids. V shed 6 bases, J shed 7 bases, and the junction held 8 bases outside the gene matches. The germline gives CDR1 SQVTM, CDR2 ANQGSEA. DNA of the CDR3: TGCAGCGTGGGAACGGGACAGGGGTTTGGCTACACCTTC. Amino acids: CSVGTGQGFGYTF.

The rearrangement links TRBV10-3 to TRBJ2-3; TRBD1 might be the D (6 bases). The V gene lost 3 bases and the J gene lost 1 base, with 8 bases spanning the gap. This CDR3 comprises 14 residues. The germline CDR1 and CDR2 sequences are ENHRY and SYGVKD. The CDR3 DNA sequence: TGTGCCATCAGTGACAACAGGGGCACAGATACGCAGTATTTT. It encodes CAISDNRGTDTQYF.

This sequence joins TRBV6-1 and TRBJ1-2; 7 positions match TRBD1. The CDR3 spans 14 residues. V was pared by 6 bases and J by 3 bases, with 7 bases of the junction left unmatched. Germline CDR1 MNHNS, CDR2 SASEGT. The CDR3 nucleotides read TGTGCCAGCAGCGCCGGAACAGGGGACTATGGCTACACCTTC. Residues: CASSAGTGDYGYTF.